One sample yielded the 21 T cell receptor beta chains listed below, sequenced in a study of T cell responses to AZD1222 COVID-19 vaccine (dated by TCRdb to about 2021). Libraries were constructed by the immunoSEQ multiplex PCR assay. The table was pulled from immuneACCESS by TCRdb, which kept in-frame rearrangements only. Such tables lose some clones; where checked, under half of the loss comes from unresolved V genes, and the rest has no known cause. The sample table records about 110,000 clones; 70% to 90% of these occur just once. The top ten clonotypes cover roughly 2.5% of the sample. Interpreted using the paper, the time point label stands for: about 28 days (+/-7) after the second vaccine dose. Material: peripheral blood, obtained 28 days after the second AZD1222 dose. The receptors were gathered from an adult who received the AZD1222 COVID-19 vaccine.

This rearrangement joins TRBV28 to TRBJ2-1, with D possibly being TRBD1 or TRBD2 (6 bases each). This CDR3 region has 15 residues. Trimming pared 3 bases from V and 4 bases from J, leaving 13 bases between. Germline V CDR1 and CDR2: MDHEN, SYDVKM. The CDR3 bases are TGTGCCAGCAGTTTCACCCGGGGGCGATACAATGAGCAGTTCTTC. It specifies CASSFTRGRYNEQFF.

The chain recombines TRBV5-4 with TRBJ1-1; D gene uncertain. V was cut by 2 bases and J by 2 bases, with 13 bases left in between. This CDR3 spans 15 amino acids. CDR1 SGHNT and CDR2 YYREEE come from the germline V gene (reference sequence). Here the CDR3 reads CASSLKTYLNTEAFF. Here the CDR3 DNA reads TGTGCCAGCAGCTTAAAGACTTACCTCAACACTGAAGCTTTCTTT.

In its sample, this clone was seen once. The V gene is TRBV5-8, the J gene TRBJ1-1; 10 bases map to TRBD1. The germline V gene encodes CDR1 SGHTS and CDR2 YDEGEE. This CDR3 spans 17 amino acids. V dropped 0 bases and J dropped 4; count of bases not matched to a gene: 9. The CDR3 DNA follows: TGTGCCAGCAGCTTGGCCCTGACAGGGGGCTTCGGCACTGAAGCTTTCTTT. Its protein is CASSLALTGGFGTEAFF.

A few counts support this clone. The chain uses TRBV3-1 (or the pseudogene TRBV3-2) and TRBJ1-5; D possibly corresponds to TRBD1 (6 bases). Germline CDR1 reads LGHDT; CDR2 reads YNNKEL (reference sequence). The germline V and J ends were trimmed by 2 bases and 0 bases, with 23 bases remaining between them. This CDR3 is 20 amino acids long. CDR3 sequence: CASSQRRQGKGWYSNQPQHF. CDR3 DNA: TGTGCCAGCAGCCAAAGACGTCAGGGGAAAGGGTGGTATAGCAATCAGCCCCAGCATTTT.

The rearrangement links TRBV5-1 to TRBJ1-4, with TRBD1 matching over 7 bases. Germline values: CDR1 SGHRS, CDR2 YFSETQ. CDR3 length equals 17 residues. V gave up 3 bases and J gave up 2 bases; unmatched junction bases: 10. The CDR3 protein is CASSSTFPGQTNEKLFF. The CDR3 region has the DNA TGCGCCAGCAGCTCGACGTTTCCGGGACAGACTAATGAAAAACTGTTTTTT.

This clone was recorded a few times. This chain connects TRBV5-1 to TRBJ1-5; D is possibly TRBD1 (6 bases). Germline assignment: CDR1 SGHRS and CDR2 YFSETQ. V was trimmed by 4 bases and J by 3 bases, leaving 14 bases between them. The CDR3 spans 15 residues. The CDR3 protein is CASSPRGSDNQPQHF. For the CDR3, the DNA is TGCGCCAGCAGCCCCAGGGGCAGTGACAATCAGCCCCAGCATTTT.

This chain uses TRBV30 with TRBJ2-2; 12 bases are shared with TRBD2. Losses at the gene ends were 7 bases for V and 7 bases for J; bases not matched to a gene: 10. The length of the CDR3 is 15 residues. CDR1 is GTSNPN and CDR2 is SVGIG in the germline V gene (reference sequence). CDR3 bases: TGTGCCTTCGCTAGCGGGAGGGCCCTGGTCGGGGAGCTGTTTTTT. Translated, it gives CAFASGRALVGELFF.

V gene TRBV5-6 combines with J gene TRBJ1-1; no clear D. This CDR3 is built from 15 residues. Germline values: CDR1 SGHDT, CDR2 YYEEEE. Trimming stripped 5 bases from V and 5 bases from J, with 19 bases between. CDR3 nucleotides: TGTGCCAGCAGTCCGAGCGGGGAGGTAGGAACTGAAGCTTTCTTT. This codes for CASSPSGEVGTEAFF. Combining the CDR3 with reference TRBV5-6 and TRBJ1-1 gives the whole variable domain DAGVTQSPTHLIKTRGQQVTLRCSPKSGHDTVSWYQQALGQGPQFIFQYYEEEERQRGNFPDRFSGHQFPNYSSELNVNALLLGDSALYLCASSPSGEVGTEAFFGQGTRLTVV.

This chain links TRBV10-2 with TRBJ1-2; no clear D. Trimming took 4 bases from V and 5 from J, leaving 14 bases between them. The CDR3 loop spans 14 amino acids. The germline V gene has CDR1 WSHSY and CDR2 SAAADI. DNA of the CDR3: TGCGCCAGCAGTGGCGGTGTGGTGGGTTATGGCTACACCTTC. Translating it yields CASSGGVVGYGYTF.

The CDR3 DNA reads TGTGCCAGTAGACAGGTAAACACTGAAGCTTTCTTT. Amino acid sequence: CASRQVNTEAFF. This sequence joins TRBV19 and TRBJ1-1; possible D gene TRBD1, 5 bases. CDR3 length: 12 amino acids. CDR1 and CDR2 (germline): LNHDA, SQIVND (reference sequence). With 6 bases removed from V and 2 bases from J, the gap between germline ends came to 7 bases.

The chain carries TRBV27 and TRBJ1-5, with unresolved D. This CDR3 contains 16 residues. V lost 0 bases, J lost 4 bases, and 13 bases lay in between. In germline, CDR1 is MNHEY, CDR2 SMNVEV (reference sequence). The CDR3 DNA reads TGTGCCAGCAGTTTATCCTCGGGCAGAAATAATCAGCCCCAGCATTTT. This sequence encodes CASSLSSGRNNQPQHF.

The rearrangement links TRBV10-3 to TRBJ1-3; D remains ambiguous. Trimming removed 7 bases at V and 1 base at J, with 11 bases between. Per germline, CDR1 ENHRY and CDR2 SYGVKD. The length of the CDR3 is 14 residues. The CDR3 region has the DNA TGTGCCATCAAGGTCGGAAATTCTGGAAACACCATATATTTT. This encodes CAIKVGNSGNTIYF.

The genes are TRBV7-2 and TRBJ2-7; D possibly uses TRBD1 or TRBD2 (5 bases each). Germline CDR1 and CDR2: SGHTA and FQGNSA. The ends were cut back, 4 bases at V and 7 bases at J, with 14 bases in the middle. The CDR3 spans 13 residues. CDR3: CASSWDRLGEQYF. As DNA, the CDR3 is TGTGCCAGCAGCTGGGACCGCCTCGGAGAGCAGTACTTC.

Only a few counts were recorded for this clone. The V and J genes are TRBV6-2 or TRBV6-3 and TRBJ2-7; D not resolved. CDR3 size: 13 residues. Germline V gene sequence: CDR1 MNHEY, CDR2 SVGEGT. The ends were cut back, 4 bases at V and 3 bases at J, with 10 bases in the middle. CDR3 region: CASSSMVNYEQYF. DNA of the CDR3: TGTGCCAGCAGTTCTATGGTGAACTACGAGCAGTACTTC.

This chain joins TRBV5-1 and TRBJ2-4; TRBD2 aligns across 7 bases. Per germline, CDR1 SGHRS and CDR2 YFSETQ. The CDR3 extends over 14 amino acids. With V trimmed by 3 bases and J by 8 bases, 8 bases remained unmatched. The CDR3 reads CASSWVPGRDIQYF. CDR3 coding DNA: TGCGCCAGCAGCTGGGTCCCAGGGAGGGACATTCAGTACTTC. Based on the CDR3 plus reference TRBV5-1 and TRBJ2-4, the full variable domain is KAGVTQTPRYLIKTRGQQVTLSCSPISGHRSVSWYQQTPGQGLQFLFEYFSETQRNKGNFPGRFSGRQFSNSRSEMNVSTLELGDSALYLCASSWVPGRDIQYFGAGTRLSVL.

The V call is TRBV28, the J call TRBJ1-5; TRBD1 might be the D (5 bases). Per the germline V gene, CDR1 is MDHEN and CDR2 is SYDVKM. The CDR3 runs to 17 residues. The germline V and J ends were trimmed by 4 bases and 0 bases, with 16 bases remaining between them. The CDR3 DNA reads TGTGCCAGCAGTTCCCCAGCAGGGATTTATAGCAATCAGCCCCAGCATTTT. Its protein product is CASSSPAGIYSNQPQHF.

The CDR3, as DNA: TGTGCCAGCCGGGAACAGGGGGCATACGAGCAGTACTTC. It encodes CASREQGAYEQYF. The chain joins TRBV2 to TRBJ2-7, with 9 bases lining up with TRBD1. Germline V gene data show CDR1 as SNHLY and CDR2 as FYNNEI. This CDR3 contains 13 residues. The V and J ends lost 8 bases and 4 bases, in that order; junction bases with no gene match: 6. The full variable domain, with the rest looked up from reference TRBV2 and TRBJ2-7, is EPEVTQTPSHQVTQMGQEVILRCVPISNHLYFYWYRQILGQKVEFLVSFYNNEISEKSEIFDDQFSVERPDGSNFTLKIRSTKLEDSAMYFCASREQGAYEQYFGPGTRLTVT.

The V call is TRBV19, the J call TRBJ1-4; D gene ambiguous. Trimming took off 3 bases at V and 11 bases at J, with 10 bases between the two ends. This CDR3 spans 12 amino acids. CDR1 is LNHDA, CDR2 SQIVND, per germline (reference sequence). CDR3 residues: CASSIGGPKLFF. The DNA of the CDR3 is TGTGCCAGTAGTATCGGAGGGCCGAAACTGTTTTTT.

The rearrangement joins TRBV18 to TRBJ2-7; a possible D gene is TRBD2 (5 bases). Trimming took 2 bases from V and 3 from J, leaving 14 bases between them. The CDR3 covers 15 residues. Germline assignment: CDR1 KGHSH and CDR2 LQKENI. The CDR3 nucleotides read TGTGCCAGCTCACCAAAGTGGCAGGAGGACTACGAGCAGTACTTC. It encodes CASSPKWQEDYEQYF.

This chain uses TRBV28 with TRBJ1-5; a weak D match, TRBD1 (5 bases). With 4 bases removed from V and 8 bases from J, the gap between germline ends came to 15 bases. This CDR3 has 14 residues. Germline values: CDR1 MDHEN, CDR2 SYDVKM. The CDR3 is CASSSRQGPKPQHF. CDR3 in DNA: TGTGCCAGCAGTTCCCGGCAGGGTCCGAAGCCCCAGCATTTT.

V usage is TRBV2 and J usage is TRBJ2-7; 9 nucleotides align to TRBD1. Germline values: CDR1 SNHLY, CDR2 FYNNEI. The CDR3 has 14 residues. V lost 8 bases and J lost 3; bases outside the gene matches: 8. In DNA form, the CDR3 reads TGTGCCAGCGGAGCCGGGACAGGGATCTACGAGCAGTACTTC. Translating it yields CASGAGTGIYEQYF.